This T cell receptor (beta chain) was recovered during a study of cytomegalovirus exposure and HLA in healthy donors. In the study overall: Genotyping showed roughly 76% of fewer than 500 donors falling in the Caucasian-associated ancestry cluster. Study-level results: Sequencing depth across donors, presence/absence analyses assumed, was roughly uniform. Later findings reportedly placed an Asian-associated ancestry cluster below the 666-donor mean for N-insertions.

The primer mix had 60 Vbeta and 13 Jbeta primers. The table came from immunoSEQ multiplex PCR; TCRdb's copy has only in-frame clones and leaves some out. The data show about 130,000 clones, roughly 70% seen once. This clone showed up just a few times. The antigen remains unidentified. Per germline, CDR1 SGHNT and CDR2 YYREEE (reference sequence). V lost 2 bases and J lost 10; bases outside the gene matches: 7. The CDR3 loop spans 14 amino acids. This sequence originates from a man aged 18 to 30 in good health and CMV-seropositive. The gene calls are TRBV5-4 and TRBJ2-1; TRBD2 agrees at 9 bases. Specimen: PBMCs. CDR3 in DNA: TGTGCCAGCAGCTTCATAGCGGGAGCGGGGGAGCAGTTCTTC. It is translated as CASSFIAGAGEQFF. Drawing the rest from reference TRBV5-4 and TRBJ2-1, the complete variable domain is ETGVTQSPTHLIKTRGQQVTLRCSSQSGHNTVSWYQQALGQGPQFIFQYYREEENGRGNFPPRFSGLQFPNYSSELNVNALELDDSALYLCASSFIAGAGEQFFGPGTRLTVL.